What follows is one T cell receptor (beta chain) and its context. What it recognizes is unknown. 13 Jbeta primers and 60 Vbeta primers were used for the PCR. Only in-frame clones appear in the TCRdb table, and some are missing; sequencing was by immunoSEQ multiplex PCR. The repertoire holds 150,000 to 250,000 clones, with roughly 72% as singletons. It was healthy bone marrow donors who served as donors. This record belongs to a study of cytomegalovirus exposure and HLA in healthy donors. Notes on the study in general: The records held CMV serostatus as the only immune exposure information. A classifier reportedly called cytomegalovirus status with high sensitivity and specificity. Earlier findings revealed that most TCR beta V segments proved productive either about 90% or about 30% of the time.

The CDR3 contains 13 residues. Germline CDR1 is SNHLY and CDR2 is FYNNEI. The V segment lost 8 bases and the J segment 8 bases; nucleotides outside the gene matches: 7. Sample: PBMCs. The TCR comes from a man between 25 and 39 years old in good health and CMV-seronegative. The chain recombines TRBV2 with TRBJ1-2, with 11 bases aligning to TRBD1. CDR3 in DNA: TGTGCCAGCGAAGGACAGGGGGCATGGGGCTACACCTTC. Its translation is CASEGQGAWGYTF. The full variable domain, its missing parts supplied by reference TRBV2 and TRBJ1-2, is EPEVTQTPSHQVTQMGQEVILRCVPISNHLYFYWYRQILGQKVEFLVSFYNNEISEKSEIFDDQFSVERPDGSNFTLKIRSTKLEDSAMYFCASEGQGAWGYTFGSGTRLTVV.